This T cell receptor beta chain was sequenced for a study of blood T cell repertoires in COVID-19. Looking at the study overall: Whether acute or convalescent, the COVID-19 samples came from the United States, Italy and Spain. T cells, B-cell-depleted T cells, or PBMCs supplied cDNA or gDNA.

The CDR3 consists of 15 residues. Germline CDR1 and CDR2: ENHRY and SYGVKD. V lost 0 bases to trimming and J lost 6 bases, with 12 bases between them. Authors' methods: Counts of nucleated cells, estimated from reference gene primer amplification, were obtained. Clones were sequenced by immunoSEQ multiplex PCR, and TCRdb holds only the in-frame ones, with some missing. V and J calls and clone size come straight from that table; D and trimming were deduced from the DNA. The sample lists 90,000 to 150,000 clones; approximately 83% were seen once. The receptor's source is a man older than 75 with acute or convalescent COVID-19. The sequenced sample was peripheral blood. The genes are TRBV10-3 and TRBJ1-5, with a weak D call TRBD1 (5 bases). CDR3 DNA: TGTGCCATCAGTGAGTCGGAAGGGGTTAGTCAGCCCCAGCATTTT. Its protein product is CAISESEGVSQPQHF.